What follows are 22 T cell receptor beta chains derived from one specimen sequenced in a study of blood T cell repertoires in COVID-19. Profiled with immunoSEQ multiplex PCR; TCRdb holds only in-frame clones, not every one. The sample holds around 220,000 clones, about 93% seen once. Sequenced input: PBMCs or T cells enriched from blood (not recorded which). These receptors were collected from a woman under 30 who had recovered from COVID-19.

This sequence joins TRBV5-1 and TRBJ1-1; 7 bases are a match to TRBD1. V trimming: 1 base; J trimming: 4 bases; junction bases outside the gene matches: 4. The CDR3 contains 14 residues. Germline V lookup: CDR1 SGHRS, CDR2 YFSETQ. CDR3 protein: CASSLMAGGTEAFF. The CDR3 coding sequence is TGCGCCAGCAGCTTGATGGCAGGGGGCACTGAAGCTTTCTTT.

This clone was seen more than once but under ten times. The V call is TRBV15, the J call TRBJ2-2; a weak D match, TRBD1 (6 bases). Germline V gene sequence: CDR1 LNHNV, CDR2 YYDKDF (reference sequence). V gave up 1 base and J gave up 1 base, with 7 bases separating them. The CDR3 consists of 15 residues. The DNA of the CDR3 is TGTGCCACCAGCAGAGCGACAGGGAACACCGGGGAGCTGTTTTTT. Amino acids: CATSRATGNTGELFF.

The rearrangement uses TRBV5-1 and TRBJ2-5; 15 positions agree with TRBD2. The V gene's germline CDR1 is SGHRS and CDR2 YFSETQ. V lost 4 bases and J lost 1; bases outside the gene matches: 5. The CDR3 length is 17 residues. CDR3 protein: CASSEGTSGRFQETQYF. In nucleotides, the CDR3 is TGCGCCAGCAGCGAGGGGACTAGCGGGAGGTTCCAAGAGACCCAGTACTTC. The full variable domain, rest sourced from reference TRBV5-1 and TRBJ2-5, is KAGVTQTPRYLIKTRGQQVTLSCSPISGHRSVSWYQQTPGQGLQFLFEYFSETQRNKGNFPGRFSGRQFSNSRSEMNVSTLELGDSALYLCASSEGTSGRFQETQYFGPGTRLLVL.

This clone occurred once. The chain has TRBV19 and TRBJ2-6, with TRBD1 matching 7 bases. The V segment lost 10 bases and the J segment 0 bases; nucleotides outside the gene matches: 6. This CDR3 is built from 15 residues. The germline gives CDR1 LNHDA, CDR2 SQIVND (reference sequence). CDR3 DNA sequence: TGTGCCACCGGACAGGTTAGCTCTGGGGCCAACGTCCTGACTTTC. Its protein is CATGQVSSGANVLTF.

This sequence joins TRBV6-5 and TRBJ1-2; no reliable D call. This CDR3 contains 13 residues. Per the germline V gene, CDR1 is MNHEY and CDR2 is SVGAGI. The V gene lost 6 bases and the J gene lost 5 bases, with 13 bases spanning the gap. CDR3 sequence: CASRLALFYGYTF. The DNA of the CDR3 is TGTGCCAGCAGATTGGCCCTGTTTTATGGCTACACCTTC.

The CDR3 is CASSMVAGTSHTQYF. The CDR3 DNA reads TGTGCCAGCAGCATGGTGGCCGGGACTAGCCATACGCAGTATTTT. The chain joins TRBV5-6 to TRBJ2-3; TRBD2 agrees at 9 bases. Germline V gives CDR1 SGHDT, CDR2 YYEEEE. The CDR3 length is 15 residues. The junction had 10 bases not matched to a gene; V was cut back by 4 bases and J by 7 bases.

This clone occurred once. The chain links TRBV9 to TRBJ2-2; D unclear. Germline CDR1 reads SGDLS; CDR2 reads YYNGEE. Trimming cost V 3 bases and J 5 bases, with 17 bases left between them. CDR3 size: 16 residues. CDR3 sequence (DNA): TGTGCCAGCAGCGCACGCGACGCTTCGCGGACCGGGGAGCTGTTTTTT. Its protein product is CASSARDASRTGELFF.

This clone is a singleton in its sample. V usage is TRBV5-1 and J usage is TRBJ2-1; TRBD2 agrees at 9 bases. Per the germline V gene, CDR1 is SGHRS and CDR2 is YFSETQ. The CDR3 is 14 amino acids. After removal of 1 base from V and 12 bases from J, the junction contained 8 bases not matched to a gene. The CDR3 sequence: CASSLPSGIFGQFF. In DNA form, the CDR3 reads TGCGCCAGCAGCTTGCCTAGCGGGATATTCGGGCAGTTCTTC.

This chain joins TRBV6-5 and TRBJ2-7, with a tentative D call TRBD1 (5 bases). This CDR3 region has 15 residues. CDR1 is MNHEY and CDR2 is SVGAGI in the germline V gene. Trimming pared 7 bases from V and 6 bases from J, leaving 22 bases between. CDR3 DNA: TGTGCCAGCACCCAAGGGGCAGGGTATCGGTCCGAGCAGTACTTC. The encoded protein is CASTQGAGYRSEQYF.

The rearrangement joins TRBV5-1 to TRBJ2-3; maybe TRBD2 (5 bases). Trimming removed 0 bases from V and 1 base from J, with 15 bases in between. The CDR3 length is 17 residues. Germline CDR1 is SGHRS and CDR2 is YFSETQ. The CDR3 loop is CASSLVPRAVGTDTQYF. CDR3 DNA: TGCGCCAGCAGCTTGGTCCCGCGAGCGGTTGGCACAGATACGCAGTATTTT.

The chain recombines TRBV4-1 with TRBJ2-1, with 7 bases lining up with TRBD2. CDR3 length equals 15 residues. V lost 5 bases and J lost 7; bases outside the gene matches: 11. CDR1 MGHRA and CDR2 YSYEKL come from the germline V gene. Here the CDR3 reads CASSSLVGGKNEQFF. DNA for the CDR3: TGCGCCAGCAGCTCACTTGTGGGAGGGAAAAATGAGCAGTTCTTC.

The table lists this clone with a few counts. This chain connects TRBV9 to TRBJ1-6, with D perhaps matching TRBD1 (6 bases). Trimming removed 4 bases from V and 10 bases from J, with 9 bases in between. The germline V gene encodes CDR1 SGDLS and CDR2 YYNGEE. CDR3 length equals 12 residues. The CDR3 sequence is CASSTGRSPLHF. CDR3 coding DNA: TGTGCCAGCAGCACAGGGCGATCACCCCTCCACTTT.

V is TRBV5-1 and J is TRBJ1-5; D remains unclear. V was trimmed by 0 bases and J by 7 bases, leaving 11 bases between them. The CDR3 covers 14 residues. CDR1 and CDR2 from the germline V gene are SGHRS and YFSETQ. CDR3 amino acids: CASSLGTPGQPQHF. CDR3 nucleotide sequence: TGCGCCAGCAGCTTGGGGACTCCTGGCCAGCCCCAGCATTTT.

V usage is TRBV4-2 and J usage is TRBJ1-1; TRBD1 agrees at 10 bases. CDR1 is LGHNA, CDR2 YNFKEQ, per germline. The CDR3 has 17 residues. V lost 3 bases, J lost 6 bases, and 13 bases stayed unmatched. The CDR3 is CASSHGTGEVALSEAFF. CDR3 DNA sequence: TGTGCCAGCAGCCACGGGACAGGGGAAGTCGCGTTGTCTGAAGCTTTCTTT.

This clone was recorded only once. CDR3 protein: CATRRGGALEQFF. CDR3 DNA: TGTGCCACCCGGCGCGGGGGGGCTCTTGAGCAGTTCTTC. This chain uses TRBV24-1 with TRBJ2-1; the match to TRBD2 covers 9 bases. The V segment lost 9 bases and the J segment 9 bases; nucleotides outside the gene matches: 8. The CDR3 contains 13 residues. CDR1 is KGHDR, CDR2 SFDVKD, per germline.

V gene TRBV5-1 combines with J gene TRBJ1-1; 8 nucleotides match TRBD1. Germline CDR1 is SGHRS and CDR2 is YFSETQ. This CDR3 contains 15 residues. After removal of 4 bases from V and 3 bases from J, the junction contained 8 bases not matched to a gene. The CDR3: CASSDRTGPDTEAFF. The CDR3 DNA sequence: TGCGCCAGCAGCGACCGGACAGGGCCAGACACTGAAGCTTTCTTT.

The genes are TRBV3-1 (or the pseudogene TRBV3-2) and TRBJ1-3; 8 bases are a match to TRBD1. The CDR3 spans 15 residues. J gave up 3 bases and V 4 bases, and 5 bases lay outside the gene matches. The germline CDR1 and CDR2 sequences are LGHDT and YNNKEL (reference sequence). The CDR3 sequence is CASSRQGARGNTIYF. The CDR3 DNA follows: TGTGCCAGCAGCCGCCAGGGGGCGCGTGGAAACACCATATATTTT.

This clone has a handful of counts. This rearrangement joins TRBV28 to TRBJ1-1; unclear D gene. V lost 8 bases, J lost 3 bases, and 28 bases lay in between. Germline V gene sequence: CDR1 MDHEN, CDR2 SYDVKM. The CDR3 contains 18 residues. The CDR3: CASDRLGGSFRGDTEAFF. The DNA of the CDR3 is TGTGCCAGCGACCGACTTGGAGGGTCTTTCAGAGGCGACACTGAAGCTTTCTTT.

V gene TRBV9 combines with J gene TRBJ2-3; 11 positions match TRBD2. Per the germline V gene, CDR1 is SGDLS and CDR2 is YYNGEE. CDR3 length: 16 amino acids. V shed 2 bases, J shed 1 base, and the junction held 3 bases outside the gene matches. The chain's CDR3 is CASSVGTSGRTDTQYF. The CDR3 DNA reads TGTGCCAGCAGCGTCGGGACTAGCGGACGCACAGATACGCAGTATTTT.

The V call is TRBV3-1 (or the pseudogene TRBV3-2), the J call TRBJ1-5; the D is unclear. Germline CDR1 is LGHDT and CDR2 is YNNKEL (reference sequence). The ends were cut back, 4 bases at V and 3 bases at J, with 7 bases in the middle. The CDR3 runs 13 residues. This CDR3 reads CASSPQFNQPQHF. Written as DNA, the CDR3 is TGTGCCAGCAGCCCCCAGTTCAATCAGCCCCAGCATTTT.

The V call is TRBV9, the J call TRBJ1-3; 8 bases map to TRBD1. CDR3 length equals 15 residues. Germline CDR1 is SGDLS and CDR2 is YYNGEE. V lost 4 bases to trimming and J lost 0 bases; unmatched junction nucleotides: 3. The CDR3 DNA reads TGTGCCAGCAGCATCACAGGGGGCTCTGGAAACACCATATATTTT. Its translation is CASSITGGSGNTIYF.

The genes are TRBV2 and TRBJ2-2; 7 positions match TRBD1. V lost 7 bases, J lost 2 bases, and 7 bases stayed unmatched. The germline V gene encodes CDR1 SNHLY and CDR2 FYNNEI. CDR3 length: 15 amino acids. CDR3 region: CASNVGQKNTGELFF. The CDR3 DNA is TGTGCCAGCAACGTGGGACAGAAAAACACCGGGGAGCTGTTTTTT.